This entry lists 26 T cell receptor beta chains sequenced from one sample in a study of blood T cell repertoires in COVID-19. Data came from immunoSEQ multiplex PCR; TCRdb stores just in-frame clones and leaves some out. The sample has some 250,000 clones; about 90% are singletons. Sequencing used peripheral blood. Source of these receptors: a woman aged 30 to 39 who had recovered from COVID-19.

This sequence joins TRBV29-1 and TRBJ2-2; 9 bases match TRBD2. CDR1 is SQVTM, CDR2 ANQGSEA, per germline. The CDR3 is 15 residues long. V shed 4 bases and J 5 bases; nucleotides not matched to a gene: 8. CDR3 in DNA: TGCAGCGTTGTGGTCGCGGGGGGGCCAACCGGGGAGCTGTTTTTT. Its translation: CSVVVAGGPTGELFF.

J is TRBJ1-5 and V is TRBV6-5; unclear D gene. The germline gives CDR1 MNHEY, CDR2 SVGAGI. The ends were cut back, 7 bases at V and 0 bases at J, with 10 bases in the middle. The CDR3 contains 14 residues. In DNA, the CDR3 is TGTGCCAGCACACCGCGGAATAGCAATCAGCCCCAGCATTTT. Protein: CASTPRNSNQPQHF.

This rearrangement joins TRBV5-4 to TRBJ2-5, with TRBD1 identical over 9 bases. V gave up 0 bases and J gave up 5 bases; unmatched junction bases: 5. Germline assignment: CDR1 SGHNT and CDR2 YYREEE (reference sequence). The CDR3 loop spans 15 amino acids. CDR3 nucleotides: TGTGCCAGCAGCTTGGGTGGAGGACAGGGGGAGACCCAGTACTTC. This encodes CASSLGGGQGETQYF.

The chain employs TRBV5-4 and TRBJ1-2; 7 nucleotides line up with TRBD1. Unmatched junction bases numbered 13, after V lost 9 bases and J lost 5 bases. Germline V gives CDR1 SGHNT, CDR2 YYREEE (reference sequence). This CDR3 is 14 amino acids long. CDR3 DNA: TGTGCCATTCAACGGGGGACAGACTATTATGGCTACACCTTC. Its translation is CAIQRGTDYYGYTF. The full variable domain, in which reference TRBV5-4 and TRBJ1-2 provide the parts outside the CDR3, is ETGVTQSPTHLIKTRGQQVTLRCSSQSGHNTVSWYQQALGQGPQFIFQYYREEENGRGNFPPRFSGLQFPNYSSELNVNALELDDSALYLCAIQRGTDYYGYTFGSGTRLTVV.

V is TRBV27 and J is TRBJ1-3, with a weak D call TRBD1 (5 bases). V dropped 3 bases and J dropped 2 bases, with 8 bases sitting between them. The CDR3 spans 14 residues. CDR1 is MNHEY and CDR2 is SMNVEV in the germline V gene (reference sequence). In DNA form, the CDR3 reads TGTGCCAGCAGTTTGGGGGGGGCTGGAAACACCATATATTTT. Its protein product is CASSLGGAGNTIYF.

This clone was recorded only once. This chain links TRBV18 with TRBJ1-4; the match to TRBD1 covers 9 bases. Trimming took 5 bases from V and 8 from J; bases not matched to a gene: 9. CDR1 and CDR2 from the germline V gene are KGHSH and LQKENI. This CDR3 spans 15 amino acids. CDR3 region: CASSDYRGLREKLFF. The CDR3 DNA reads TGTGCCAGCTCAGACTACAGGGGGCTTCGGGAAAAACTGTTTTTT.

A word on this clone: The junction does not match germline at one end; this may be a read error. The rearrangement links TRBV4-1 to TRBJ1-1; D remains unclear. The CDR3 consists of 13 residues. Germline CDR1 is MGHRA and CDR2 is YSYEKL. The CDR3 is CASSQVTLEKKVF. For the CDR3, the DNA is TGCGCCAGCAGCCAAGTGACTTTAGAGAAGAAGGTGTTT.

CDR3 sequence reads: CAGGGVANTEAFF. In DNA, the CDR3 is TGTGCCGGGGGAGGGGTAGCGAACACTGAAGCTTTCTTT. This sequence joins TRBV30 and TRBJ1-1; D is perhaps TRBD1 (5 bases). The V gene lost 8 bases and the J gene lost 1 base, with 14 bases spanning the gap. This CDR3 comprises 13 residues. Per the germline V gene, CDR1 is GTSNPN and CDR2 is SVGIG (reference sequence). Looking up the rest from reference TRBV30 and TRBJ1-1 gives the full variable domain: SQTIHQWPATLVQPVGSPLSLECTVEGTSNPNLYWYRQAAGRGLQLLFYSVGIGQISSEVPQNLSASRPQDRQFILSSKKLLLSDSGFYLCAGGGVANTEAFFGQGTRLTVV.

This clone appeared once. V gene TRBV30 combines with J gene TRBJ1-2, with TRBD1 identical over 7 bases. Trimming cost V 8 bases and J 2 bases; bases outside gene matches: 5. CDR3 length: 12 amino acids. CDR1 and CDR2 (germline): GTSNPN, SVGIG (reference sequence). CDR3 in DNA: TGTGCCCTTCGGGACAGAAACTATGGCTACACCTTC. It is translated as CALRDRNYGYTF.

The rearrangement uses TRBV18 and TRBJ2-1, with 8 bases lining up with TRBD2. Per germline, CDR1 KGHSH and CDR2 LQKENI. The ends lost 4 bases at V and 8 bases at J; junction bases unmatched: 19. This CDR3 comprises 18 residues. The CDR3 DNA is TGTGCCAGCTCACTCCTCACGGGGGGGGCAAGGAGGGGCGATGAGCAGTTCTTC. Its protein is CASSLLTGGARRGDEQFF.

The chain recombines TRBV29-1 with TRBJ2-5, with no clear D. Germline CDR1 SQVTM, CDR2 ANQGSEA. The CDR3 consists of 13 residues. The V end was cut by 1 base, the J end by 4 bases, with 10 bases between. CDR3 bases: TGCAGCGTTGAAGGTCTAGTACGAGAGACCCAGTACTTC. As protein: CSVEGLVRETQYF.

The CDR3 sequence is CASSYIAGGRSEQFF. The CDR3 DNA reads as TGTGCCAGCAGTTATATAGCGGGGGGGCGGAGTGAGCAGTTCTTC. The chain has TRBV2 and TRBJ2-1, with 11 positions matching TRBD2. CDR1 and CDR2 (germline): SNHLY, FYNNEI. The CDR3 runs to 15 residues. Trimming cost V 5 bases and J 9 bases; bases outside gene matches: 9.

The CDR3 is CASSDGTGTTDTQYF. Here the CDR3 DNA reads TGTGCCAGCAGTGATGGGACAGGGACCACAGATACGCAGTATTTT. The V call is TRBV2, the J call TRBJ2-3, with TRBD1 matching 9 bases. The CDR3 sequence is 15 residues long. Germline CDR1 and CDR2: SNHLY and FYNNEI. V shed 3 bases and J 2 bases; nucleotides not matched to a gene: 3. Full variable domain (outside the CDR3, taken from reference TRBV2 and TRBJ2-3): EPEVTQTPSHQVTQMGQEVILRCVPISNHLYFYWYRQILGQKVEFLVSFYNNEISEKSEIFDDQFSVERPDGSNFTLKIRSTKLEDSAMYFCASSDGTGTTDTQYFGPGTRLTVL.

This chain connects TRBV6-5 to TRBJ1-5; TRBD1 aligns across 7 bases. CDR3 length: 13 residues. Germline V lookup: CDR1 MNHEY, CDR2 SVGAGI. V lost 6 bases to trimming and J lost 10 bases; unmatched junction nucleotides: 9. This chain's CDR3 is CASRPTGSLPQHF. The DNA of the CDR3 is TGTGCCAGCAGGCCGACAGGGAGTTTACCCCAGCATTTT.

This chain connects TRBV19 to TRBJ2-7; TRBD1 is a possible D gene (6 bases). V was shortened by 1 base and J by 7 bases, with 8 bases between the two germline ends. Looked up from germline, CDR1 is LNHDA and CDR2 is SQIVND (reference sequence). The CDR3 contains 12 residues. The CDR3: CASSIGGTEQYF. In DNA, the CDR3 is TGTGCCAGTAGTATAGGAGGGACAGAGCAGTACTTC.

The chain couples TRBV5-1 to TRBJ2-7; D may be TRBD1 (6 bases). Germline CDR1 is SGHRS and CDR2 is YFSETQ. V dropped 2 bases and J dropped 2 bases, with 17 bases sitting between them. The CDR3 has 16 residues. The CDR3 region has the DNA TGCGCCAGCAGCTTCAGGCCACAGGGCGATACCTACGAGCAGTACTTC. Protein sequence: CASSFRPQGDTYEQYF. Full variable domain (remainder filled in from reference TRBV5-1 and TRBJ2-7): KAGVTQTPRYLIKTRGQQVTLSCSPISGHRSVSWYQQTPGQGLQFLFEYFSETQRNKGNFPGRFSGRQFSNSRSEMNVSTLELGDSALYLCASSFRPQGDTYEQYFGPGTRLTVT.

V usage is TRBV5-5 and J usage is TRBJ2-2; 10 bases are a match to TRBD1. The CDR3 contains 20 residues. The V and J ends lost 4 bases and 6 bases, in that order; junction bases with no gene match: 21. CDR1 SGHKS and CDR2 YYEKEE come from the germline V gene (reference sequence). The CDR3 nucleotides are TGTGCCAGCAGCCCTGACAGGGGGCCTAGGGGGAGAAGCCACGCCGGGGAGCTGTTTTTT. Translation gives CASSPDRGPRGRSHAGELFF.

This sequence joins TRBV20-1 and TRBJ2-3; possibly TRBD2 for D (7 bases). Germline CDR1 DFQATT, CDR2 SNEGSKA (reference sequence). This CDR3 is built from 14 residues. Trimming removed 3 bases from V and 3 bases from J, with 13 bases in between. The CDR3, as DNA: TGCAGTGCTAGTCGCGGGGGCCGGACAGATACGCAGTATTTT. Translating gives CSASRGGRTDTQYF.

V usage is TRBV10-2 and J usage is TRBJ1-5, with D hard to call. CDR1 WSHSY and CDR2 SAAADI come from the germline V gene. V lost 6 bases, J lost 0 bases, and 18 bases lay in between. The length of the CDR3 is 17 residues. The CDR3 reads CASSPRGVIFSNQPQHF. The CDR3 DNA reads as TGCGCCAGCAGCCCCCGCGGCGTAATCTTTAGCAATCAGCCCCAGCATTTT.

The rearrangement uses TRBV5-4 and TRBJ2-7; D ambiguous. CDR1 SGHNT and CDR2 YYREEE come from the germline V gene (reference sequence). Trimming cost V 0 bases and J 4 bases, with 11 bases left between them. CDR3 length: 14 amino acids. The CDR3, as DNA: TGTGCCAGCAGCTTGGATGGCCAGTCTTACGAGCAGTACTTC. Translating gives CASSLDGQSYEQYF.

V usage is TRBV5-1 and J usage is TRBJ1-6, with 7 bases identical to TRBD1. J lost 10 bases, V lost 5 bases, and 12 bases had no gene match. CDR1 and CDR2 from the germline V gene are SGHRS and YFSETQ. The CDR3 length is 15 residues. The CDR3 coding sequence is TGCGCCAGCAGACAAAGGACAGGAGAGGGGTCACCCCTCCACTTT. Its translation is CASRQRTGEGSPLHF.

J is TRBJ2-3 and V is TRBV9; 9 bases fit TRBD2. The CDR3 runs 15 residues. J gave up 1 base and V 4 bases, and 4 bases lay outside the gene matches. The V gene's germline CDR1 is SGDLS and CDR2 YYNGEE. The CDR3 sequence is CASSTWTSGTDTQYF. As DNA, the CDR3 is TGTGCCAGCAGCACCTGGACTAGCGGCACAGATACGCAGTATTTT. Full variable domain (missing parts from reference TRBV9 and TRBJ2-3): DSGVTQTPKHLITATGQRVTLRCSPRSGDLSVYWYQQSLDQGLQFLIQYYNGEERAKGNILERFSAQQFPDLHSELNLSSLELGDSALYFCASSTWTSGTDTQYFGPGTRLTVL.

Only one count was recorded for this clone. V is TRBV5-1 and J is TRBJ2-2; 8 bases fit TRBD2. This CDR3 comprises 16 residues. Unmatched junction bases numbered 9, after V lost 2 bases and J lost 6 bases. Per germline, CDR1 SGHRS and CDR2 YFSETQ. CDR3 bases: TGCGCCAGCAGCTTCCCCCCGGGGGGGAAGGCCGGGGAGCTGTTTTTT. Translated, it gives CASSFPPGGKAGELFF.

The V gene is TRBV28, the J gene TRBJ1-5; TRBD1 agrees at 7 bases. CDR1 MDHEN and CDR2 SYDVKM come from the germline V gene. The CDR3 totals 16 residues. Trimming took 2 bases from V and 0 from J; bases not matched to a gene: 4. DNA of the CDR3: TGTGCCAGCAGTTTAACAGGGGAATATAGCAATCAGCCCCAGCATTTT. Its translation: CASSLTGEYSNQPQHF. Drawing the rest from reference TRBV28 and TRBJ1-5, the complete variable domain is DVKVTQSSRYLVKRTGEKVFLECVQDMDHENMFWYRQDPGLGLRLIYFSYDVKMKEKGDIPEGYSVSREKKERFSLILESASTNQTSMYLCASSLTGEYSNQPQHFGDGTRLSIL.

In its sample, this clone was seen a few times. The chain is built from TRBV6-5 and TRBJ2-1; D unresolved. Between the trimmed V and J ends, which lost 5 bases and 4 bases, there was a span of 15 bases. CDR1 MNHEY and CDR2 SVGAGI come from the germline V gene. There are 15 residues in the CDR3. This CDR3 reads CASSTVPVQYNEQFF. CDR3 DNA: TGTGCCAGCAGTACGGTCCCCGTCCAATACAATGAGCAGTTCTTC.

The rearrangement links TRBV14 to TRBJ1-1, with D possibly matching TRBD1 (6 bases). Trimming stripped 1 base from V and 7 bases from J, with 10 bases between. Germline V gives CDR1 SGHDN, CDR2 FVKESK. The CDR3 spans 13 residues. CDR3 nucleotide sequence: TGTGCCAGCAGCCAAGGAGGGACACTTGAAGCTTTCTTT. Translating gives CASSQGGTLEAFF.